The 30 T cell receptor beta chains below all came from one sample that was sequenced in a study of blood T cell repertoires in COVID-19. Some clones are missing from TCRdb's copy, which holds only in-frame ones; the method was immunoSEQ multiplex PCR. The sample has around 170,000 clones, roughly 85% seen once. Sequenced input: peripheral blood. The receptors come from a man aged 45-60 years with active or convalescent COVID-19.

The V call is TRBV15, the J call TRBJ1-3; D may be TRBD1 (6 bases). CDR1 is LNHNV and CDR2 is YYDKDF in the germline V gene (reference sequence). The CDR3 has 19 residues. V was trimmed by 0 bases and J by 0 bases, leaving 18 bases between them. The CDR3 sequence: CATSRDQTPGQISGNTIYF. CDR3 nucleotides: TGTGCCACCAGCAGAGATCAAACGCCGGGACAAATCTCTGGAAACACCATATATTTT.

This chain links TRBV3-1 (or the pseudogene TRBV3-2) with TRBJ2-3; 7 nucleotides align to TRBD1. The germline V gene has CDR1 LGHDT and CDR2 YNNKEL (reference sequence). The trim removed 2 bases at V and 3 bases at J, leaving 5 bases unmatched. The CDR3 is made up of 15 amino acids. CDR3 sequence reads: CASSQQGVGTDTQYF. In nucleotides, the CDR3 is TGTGCCAGCAGCCAACAGGGGGTTGGGACAGATACGCAGTATTTT.

The V and J genes are TRBV11-2 and TRBJ2-1; weak D call: TRBD2 (6 bases). The CDR3 is 15 residues long. The V and J ends lost 4 bases and 2 bases respectively, with 12 bases between them. Germline V gives CDR1 SGHAT, CDR2 FQNNGV. For the CDR3, the DNA is TGTGCCAGCAGCTACGGGACGGGGGCCTACAATGAGCAGTTCTTC. Its protein is CASSYGTGAYNEQFF.

This clone has only one observation. The chain carries TRBV3-1 (or the pseudogene TRBV3-2) and TRBJ2-3, with TRBD2 identical over 7 bases. After removal of 0 bases from V and 1 base from J, the junction contained 7 bases not matched to a gene. CDR1 LGHDT and CDR2 YNNKEL come from the germline V gene (reference sequence). The CDR3 runs to 17 residues. CDR3 nucleotides: TGTGCCAGCAGCCAAGATTGGGCTAGCGGACGCACAGATACGCAGTATTTT. It yields the protein CASSQDWASGRTDTQYF.

The rearrangement links TRBV29-1 to TRBJ1-4, with D unresolved. This CDR3 region has 12 residues. Deletions cut 4 bases from V and 8 bases from J, with 11 bases between. Germline V lookup: CDR1 SQVTM, CDR2 ANQGSEA. CDR3 residues: CSVAMGGEKLFF. The CDR3 DNA reads as TGCAGCGTTGCAATGGGAGGGGAAAAACTGTTTTTT.

The CDR3 region has the DNA TGTGCCAGCAGCTTGTGGGGGGTAGGAGGTGAAAAACTGTTTTTT. It translates to CASSLWGVGGEKLFF. V and J are TRBV5-6 and TRBJ1-4; weak D call: TRBD1 (5 bases). V shed 1 base and J shed 7 bases, with 14 bases lying between them. CDR3 length equals 15 residues. Germline CDR1 reads SGHDT; CDR2 reads YYEEEE.

This sequence joins TRBV5-4 and TRBJ2-1; 7 bases are a match to TRBD2. The CDR3 length is 16 residues. The germline V gene has CDR1 SGHNT and CDR2 YYREEE (reference sequence). V was clipped by 3 bases and J by 0 bases; unmatched bases: 6. The CDR3 loop reads CASSSGGSVSYNEQFF. The CDR3 DNA follows: TGTGCCAGCAGCTCGGGAGGTTCGGTCTCCTACAATGAGCAGTTCTTC.

The rearrangement links TRBV30 to TRBJ1-3, with TRBD1 identical over 7 bases. V lost 5 bases to trimming and J lost 2 bases; unmatched junction nucleotides: 15. CDR1 GTSNPN and CDR2 SVGIG come from the germline V gene (reference sequence). The CDR3 totals 17 residues. The CDR3: CAWLVPQGCIAGNTIYF. DNA for the CDR3: TGTGCCTGGCTCGTCCCACAGGGGTGTATTGCTGGAAACACCATATATTTT. Variable domain in full (rest from reference TRBV30 and TRBJ1-3): SQTIHQWPATLVQPVGSPLSLECTVEGTSNPNLYWYRQAAGRGLQLLFYSVGIGQISSEVPQNLSASRPQDRQFILSSKKLLLSDSGFYLCAWLVPQGCIAGNTIYFGEGSWLTVV.

V usage is TRBV14 and J usage is TRBJ2-1; 8 nucleotides align to TRBD1. Trimming removed 4 bases from V and 9 bases from J; junction bases left unmatched: 8. The germline CDR1 and CDR2 sequences are SGHDN and FVKESK. This CDR3 has 14 amino acids. This CDR3 reads CASSPIRGQGEQFF. The CDR3 nucleotides are TGTGCCAGCAGCCCAATTCGCGGACAGGGTGAGCAGTTCTTC.

The CDR3 protein is CASSLMGSEAFF. DNA for the CDR3: TGTGCCAGCAGCTTAATGGGGAGTGAAGCTTTCTTT. The J gene is TRBJ1-1, the V gene TRBV11-3; D is unresolved. Trimming took off 2 bases at V and 7 bases at J, with 8 bases between the two ends. Germline values: CDR1 SGHNT, CDR2 YENEEA. The CDR3 is 12 residues long.

The chain combines TRBV10-1 with TRBJ2-1, with 9 bases that match TRBD2. CDR3 length: 16 amino acids. V trimming: 0 bases; J trimming: 9 bases; junction bases outside the gene matches: 9. The germline gives CDR1 WNHNN, CDR2 SYGVQD (reference sequence). CDR3 sequence reads: CASSESVAGGRIEQFF. DNA of the CDR3: TGCGCCAGCAGTGAGTCCGTTGCGGGGGGGCGTATTGAGCAGTTCTTC.

The chain links TRBV11-2 to TRBJ2-7, with 7 bases that match TRBD2. Trimming cost V 5 bases and J 0 bases; bases outside gene matches: 13. The germline V gene encodes CDR1 SGHAT and CDR2 FQNNGV. The CDR3 loop spans 17 amino acids. CDR3 bases: TGTGCCAGCAGCCTAGCTGGGGGGGACGGATCCTCCTACGAGCAGTACTTC. As protein: CASSLAGGDGSSYEQYF.

V usage is TRBV7-6 and J usage is TRBJ1-2; 8 bases are shared with TRBD1. The germline V gene has CDR1 SGHVS and CDR2 FNYEAQ. The CDR3 runs to 20 residues. Losses at the gene ends were 1 base for V and 8 bases for J; bases not matched to a gene: 24. CDR3 residues: CASSLDPLPGQDSTYQGYTF. DNA for the CDR3: TGTGCCAGCAGCTTAGACCCGCTACCGGGACAGGATTCGACATATCAGGGCTACACCTTC.

This chain connects TRBV6-6 to TRBJ2-5, with 11 positions matching TRBD2. The J segment lost 2 bases and the V segment lost 4 bases, leaving 3 bases of the junction unmatched. In germline, CDR1 is MNHNY, CDR2 SVGAGI (reference sequence). The CDR3 loop spans 15 amino acids. In nucleotides, the CDR3 is TGTGCCAGCAGTTTGGGACTAGCGGAACAAGAGACCCAGTACTTC. Protein product: CASSLGLAEQETQYF.

The chain uses TRBV4-1 and TRBJ2-1; 8 bases fit TRBD2. From germline, CDR1 is MGHRA and CDR2 YSYEKL. The CDR3 covers 16 residues. After removal of 0 bases from V and 5 bases from J, the junction contained 6 bases not matched to a gene. CDR3 bases: TGCGCCAGCAGCCAAGAATTCAGCGGGAGAAACAATGAGCAGTTCTTC. Its translation: CASSQEFSGRNNEQFF.

The rearrangement uses TRBV24-1 and TRBJ1-2; 9 bases are shared with TRBD1. The CDR3 spans 17 residues. Per the germline V gene, CDR1 is KGHDR and CDR2 is SFDVKD. The V and J ends lost 4 bases and 2 bases, in that order; junction bases with no gene match: 10. CDR3 amino acids: CATSDAPGQGRNYGYTF. As DNA, the CDR3 is TGTGCCACCAGTGACGCCCCGGGACAGGGAAGAAACTATGGCTACACCTTC.

This clone was picked up many times. The V gene is TRBV10-3, the J gene TRBJ1-1; tentative D call: TRBD1 (5 bases). V lost 4 bases and J lost 3, with 15 bases in between. This CDR3 has 15 amino acids. Germline CDR1 is ENHRY and CDR2 is SYGVKD. CDR3: CAISAPPLQDTEAFF. The CDR3 nucleotides are TGTGCCATCAGTGCCCCTCCCCTACAGGACACTGAAGCTTTCTTT.

The J gene is TRBJ2-7, the V gene TRBV5-1; 8 nucleotides agree with TRBD1. This CDR3 contains 16 residues. CDR1 is SGHRS, CDR2 YFSETQ, per germline. V was pared by 2 bases and J by 0 bases, with 7 bases of the junction left unmatched. The chain's CDR3 is CASSFGTGRSSYEQYF. The CDR3 DNA reads TGCGCCAGCAGCTTCGGGACAGGCAGGAGCTCCTACGAGCAGTACTTC.

The chain links TRBV11-2 to TRBJ2-3; TRBD2 might be the D (6 bases). V was trimmed by 1 base and J by 0 bases, leaving 11 bases between them. The germline gives CDR1 SGHAT, CDR2 FQNNGV. The CDR3 is 16 amino acids. CDR3 protein: CASSLVAGTSTDTQYF. The CDR3 DNA follows: TGTGCCAGCAGCTTAGTGGCAGGGACTAGCACAGATACGCAGTATTTT.

The chain has TRBV27 and TRBJ1-6; D possibly corresponds to TRBD1 (6 bases). Trimming cost V 7 bases and J 4 bases, with 11 bases left between them. Germline V CDR1 and CDR2: MNHEY, SMNVEV (reference sequence). The CDR3 spans 14 residues. The CDR3 protein is CASKGGEYNSPLHF. In DNA form, the CDR3 reads TGTGCCAGCAAGGGGGGGGAGTATAATTCACCCCTCCACTTT.

The rearrangement uses TRBV28 and TRBJ1-1; D gene unclear. The CDR3 spans 13 residues. Trimming cost V 2 bases and J 0 bases, with 4 bases left between them. Germline CDR1 and CDR2: MDHEN and SYDVKM. The CDR3 coding sequence is TGTGCCAGCAGTTTAATTATGAACACTGAAGCTTTCTTT. It yields the protein CASSLIMNTEAFF. Based on the CDR3 plus reference TRBV28 and TRBJ1-1, the full variable domain is DVKVTQSSRYLVKRTGEKVFLECVQDMDHENMFWYRQDPGLGLRLIYFSYDVKMKEKGDIPEGYSVSREKKERFSLILESASTNQTSMYLCASSLIMNTEAFFGQGTRLTVV.

This chain connects TRBV19 to TRBJ2-7; TRBD1 aligns across 10 bases. This CDR3 region has 17 residues. Germline CDR1 LNHDA, CDR2 SQIVND (reference sequence). Losses at the gene ends were 5 bases for V and 5 bases for J; bases not matched to a gene: 15. CDR3: CASSPDPGQGGQDEQYF. CDR3 in DNA: TGTGCCAGTAGTCCAGACCCCGGACAGGGGGGTCAGGACGAGCAGTACTTC.

This sequence joins TRBV7-9 and TRBJ1-1, with D hard to call. The CDR3 is 12 residues long. The germline V and J ends were trimmed by 5 bases and 8 bases, with 12 bases remaining between them. The germline V gene has CDR1 SEHNR and CDR2 FQNEAQ (reference sequence). CDR3 loop: CASSDGAREAFF. The CDR3 coding sequence is TGTGCCAGCAGCGACGGAGCAAGAGAAGCTTTCTTT.

The J gene is TRBJ1-5, the V gene TRBV16; D is possibly TRBD1 (5 bases). Germline V CDR1 and CDR2: KGHSY, FQNENV. The V end was cut by 4 bases, the J end by 4 bases, with 14 bases between. CDR3 length: 15 amino acids. Written as DNA, the CDR3 is TGTGCCAGCAGCCGTAAGGGACTGACTAATCAGCCCCAGCATTTT. Translated: CASSRKGLTNQPQHF.

The chain combines TRBV9 with TRBJ1-4; 8 nucleotides align to TRBD1. The CDR3 runs 14 residues. Germline V gives CDR1 SGDLS, CDR2 YYNGEE. V was clipped by 2 bases and J by 5 bases; unmatched bases: 2. The CDR3: CASSVRQGNEKLFF. The CDR3 DNA is TGTGCCAGCAGCGTCAGACAGGGGAATGAAAAACTGTTTTTT.

The table lists this clone with a few counts. The rearrangement links TRBV21-1 to TRBJ2-7; the table's D call of TRBD1 was not tested on the DNA. TRBV21-1 is a recognized pseudogene. CDR3 length equals 19 residues. Written as DNA, the CDR3 is TGTGCCAGCAGCAATCGAACCCGGGACAGGGCCGGAGTTGGTCATGAGCAGTACTTC. Residues: CASSNRTRDRAGVGHEQYF.

The genes are TRBV27 and TRBJ1-5, with D possibly matching TRBD1 (6 bases). Trimming left V 4 bases short and J 4 bases short, with 14 bases between. This CDR3 has 15 residues. Germline assignment: CDR1 MNHEY and CDR2 SMNVEV (reference sequence). CDR3 nucleotides: TGTGCCAGCAGTTCTGGTCGGGGGGCTAATCAGCCCCAGCATTTT. Its translation: CASSSGRGANQPQHF.

Points on this clone: Relative to the germline gene, one junction end is altered; a read error may explain this. This chain links TRBV28 with TRBJ2-5; 9 bases line up with TRBD2. This CDR3 has 15 residues. The germline CDR1 and CDR2 sequences are MDHEN and SYDVKM. The CDR3 spells CASILASGRIETQYF. Written as DNA, the CDR3 is TGTGCCAGCATTTTAGCGAGCGGGAGGATCGAGACCCAGTACTTC.

The chain joins TRBV11-2 to TRBJ1-2; D perhaps matches TRBD1 (5 bases). The CDR3 has 16 amino acids. V was trimmed by 4 bases and J by 0 bases, leaving 15 bases between them. Germline CDR1 reads SGHAT; CDR2 reads FQNNGV. In DNA form, the CDR3 reads TGTGCCAGCAGCTCACTAACGGGGGTAGCTAACTATGGCTACACCTTC. Protein product: CASSSLTGVANYGYTF. Using reference TRBV11-2 and TRBJ1-2 for the parts outside the CDR3, the full variable domain is EAGVAQSPRYKIIEKRQSVAFWCNPISGHATLYWYQQILGQGPKLLIQFQNNGVVDDSQLPKDRFSAERLKGVDSTLKIQPAKLEDSAVYLCASSSLTGVANYGYTFGSGTRLTVV.

The chain has TRBV18 and TRBJ2-1; 12 bases are a match to TRBD1. This CDR3 spans 16 amino acids. Germline V gene lookup returns CDR1 KGHSH and CDR2 LQKENI. V lost 3 bases, J lost 8 bases, and 8 bases stayed unmatched. The CDR3 DNA is TGTGCCAGCTCACCCCGGGGACAGGGGGCTTCCGATGAGCAGTTCTTC. Its translation is CASSPRGQGASDEQFF.